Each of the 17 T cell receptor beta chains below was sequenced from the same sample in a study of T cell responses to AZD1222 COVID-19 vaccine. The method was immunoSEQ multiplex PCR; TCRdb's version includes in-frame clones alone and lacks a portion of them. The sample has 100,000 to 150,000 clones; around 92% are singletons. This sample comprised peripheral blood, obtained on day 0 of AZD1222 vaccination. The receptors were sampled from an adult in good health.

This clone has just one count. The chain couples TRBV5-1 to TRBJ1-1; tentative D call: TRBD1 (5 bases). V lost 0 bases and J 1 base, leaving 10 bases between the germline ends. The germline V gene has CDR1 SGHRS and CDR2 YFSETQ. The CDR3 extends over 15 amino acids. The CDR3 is CASSLEGVGNTEAFF. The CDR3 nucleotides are TGCGCCAGCAGCTTGGAAGGGGTTGGGAACACTGAAGCTTTCTTT.

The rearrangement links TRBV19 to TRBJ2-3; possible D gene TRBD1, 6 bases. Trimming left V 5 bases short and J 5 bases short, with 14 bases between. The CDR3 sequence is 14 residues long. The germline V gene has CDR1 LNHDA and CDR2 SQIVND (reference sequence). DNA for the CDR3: TGTGCCAGTAGTGCACAGGGCTTGCTAGATACGCAGTATTTT. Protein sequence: CASSAQGLLDTQYF. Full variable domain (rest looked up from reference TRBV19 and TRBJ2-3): DGGITQSPKYLFRKEGQNVTLSCEQNLNHDAMYWYRQDPGQGLRLIYYSQIVNDFQKGDIAEGYSVSREKKESFPLTVTSAQKNPTAFYLCASSAQGLLDTQYFGPGTRLTVL.

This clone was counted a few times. CDR3 sequence (DNA): TGTGCCACCAGTGATACCCCCTCAGGCAACGTCCTGACTTTC. Protein product: CATSDTPSGNVLTF. The chain couples TRBV24-1 to TRBJ2-6; D is ambiguous. The CDR3 is 14 amino acids. The ends were cut back, 3 bases at V and 9 bases at J, with 11 bases in the middle. CDR1 and CDR2 (germline): KGHDR, SFDVKD.

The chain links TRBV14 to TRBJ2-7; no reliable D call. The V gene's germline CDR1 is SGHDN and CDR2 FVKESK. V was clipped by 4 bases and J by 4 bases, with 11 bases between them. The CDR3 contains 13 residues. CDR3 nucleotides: TGTGCCAGCAGCCCAGCTTACAGTTACGAGCAGTACTTC. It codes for CASSPAYSYEQYF.

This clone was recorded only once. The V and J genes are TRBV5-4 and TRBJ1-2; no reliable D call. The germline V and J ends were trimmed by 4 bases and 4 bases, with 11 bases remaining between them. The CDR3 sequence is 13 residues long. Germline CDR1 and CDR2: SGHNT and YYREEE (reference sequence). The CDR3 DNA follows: TGTGCCAGCAGCCCCTCGGGGTTCTATGGCTACACCTTC. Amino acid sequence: CASSPSGFYGYTF.

The CDR3 bases are TGTGCCAGCTCATATCTAGCGGGAGGGGCAGATACGCAGTATTTT. It specifies CASSYLAGGADTQYF. The chain links TRBV18 to TRBJ2-3, with TRBD2 identical over 12 bases. CDR3 length: 15 residues. Germline V CDR1 and CDR2: KGHSH, LQKENI. Losses at the gene ends were 5 bases for V and 4 bases for J; bases not matched to a gene: 4.

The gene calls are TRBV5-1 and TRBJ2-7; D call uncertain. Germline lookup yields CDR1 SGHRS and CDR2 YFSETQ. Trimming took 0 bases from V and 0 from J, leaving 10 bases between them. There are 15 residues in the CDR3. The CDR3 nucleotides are TGCGCCAGCAGCTTGGTATCGCGCTACTCCTACGAGCAGTACTTC. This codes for CASSLVSRYSYEQYF.

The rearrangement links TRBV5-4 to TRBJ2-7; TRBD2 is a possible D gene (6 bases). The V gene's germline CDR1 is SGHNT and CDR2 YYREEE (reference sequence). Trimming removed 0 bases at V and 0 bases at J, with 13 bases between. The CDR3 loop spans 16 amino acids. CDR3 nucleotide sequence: TGTGCCAGCAGCTTGGAGCAGGGAGGACCCTCCTACGAGCAGTACTTC. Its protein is CASSLEQGGPSYEQYF.

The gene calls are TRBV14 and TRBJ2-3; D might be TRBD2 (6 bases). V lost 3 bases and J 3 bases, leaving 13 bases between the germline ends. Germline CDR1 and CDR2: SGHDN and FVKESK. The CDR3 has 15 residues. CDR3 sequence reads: CASSHVGGKTDTQYF. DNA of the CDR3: TGTGCCAGCAGCCATGTTGGCGGGAAGACAGATACGCAGTATTTT.

The CDR3 bases are TGTGCCACCAGTGATTTGGATGTCCGGGACAGAGAAACCAATGAGCAGTTCTTC. Its translation is CATSDLDVRDRETNEQFF. The gene calls are TRBV24-1 and TRBJ2-1, with TRBD1 identical over 7 bases. J lost 6 bases, V lost 0 bases, and 13 bases had no gene match. The germline gives CDR1 KGHDR, CDR2 SFDVKD. This CDR3 comprises 18 residues.

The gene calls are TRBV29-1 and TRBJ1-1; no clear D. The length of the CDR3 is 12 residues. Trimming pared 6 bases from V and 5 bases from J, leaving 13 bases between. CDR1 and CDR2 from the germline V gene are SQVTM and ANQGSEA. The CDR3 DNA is TGCAGCGTCGAGATGCGCCTAACTGAAGCTTTCTTT. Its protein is CSVEMRLTEAFF.

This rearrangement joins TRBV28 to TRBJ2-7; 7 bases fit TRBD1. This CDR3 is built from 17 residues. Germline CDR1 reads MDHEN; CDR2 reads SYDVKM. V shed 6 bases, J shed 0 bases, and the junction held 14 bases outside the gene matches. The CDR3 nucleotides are TGTGCCAGCAGAAAAACCCTGGGACAGCAAAGCTCCTACGAGCAGTACTTC. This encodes CASRKTLGQQSSYEQYF.

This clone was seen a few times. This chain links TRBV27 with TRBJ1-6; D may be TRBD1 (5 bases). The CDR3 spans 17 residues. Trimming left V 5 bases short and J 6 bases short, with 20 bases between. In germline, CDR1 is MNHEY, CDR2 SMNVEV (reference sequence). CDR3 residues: CASSPRWGGVTNSPLHF. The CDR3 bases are TGTGCCAGCAGTCCCCGGTGGGGGGGGGTGACTAATTCACCCCTCCACTTT.

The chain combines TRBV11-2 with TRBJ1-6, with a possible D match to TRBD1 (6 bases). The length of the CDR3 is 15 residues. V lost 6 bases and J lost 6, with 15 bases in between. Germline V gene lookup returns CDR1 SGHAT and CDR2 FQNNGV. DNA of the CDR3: TGTGCCAGCAGAAAAGTACAGGGTAGTAATTCACCCCTCCACTTT. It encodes CASRKVQGSNSPLHF.

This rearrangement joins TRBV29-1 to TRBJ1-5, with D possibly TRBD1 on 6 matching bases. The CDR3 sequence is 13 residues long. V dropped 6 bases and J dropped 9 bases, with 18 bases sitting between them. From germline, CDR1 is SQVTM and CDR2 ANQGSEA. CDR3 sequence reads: CSVTGVTGRPQHF. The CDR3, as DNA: TGCAGCGTCACCGGGGTCACAGGGCGGCCCCAGCATTTT.

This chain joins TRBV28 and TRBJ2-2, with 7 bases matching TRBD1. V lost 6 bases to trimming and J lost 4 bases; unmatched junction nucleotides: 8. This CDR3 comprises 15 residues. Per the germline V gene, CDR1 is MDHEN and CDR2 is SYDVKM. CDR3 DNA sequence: TGTGCCAGCAGCCGACAGGGTCCCATCACCGGGGAGCTGTTTTTT. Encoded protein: CASSRQGPITGELFF.

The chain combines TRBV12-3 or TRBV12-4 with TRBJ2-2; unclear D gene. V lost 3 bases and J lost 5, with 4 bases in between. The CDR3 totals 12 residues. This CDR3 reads CASSFETGELFF. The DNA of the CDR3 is TGTGCCAGCAGTTTCGAGACCGGGGAGCTGTTTTTT.